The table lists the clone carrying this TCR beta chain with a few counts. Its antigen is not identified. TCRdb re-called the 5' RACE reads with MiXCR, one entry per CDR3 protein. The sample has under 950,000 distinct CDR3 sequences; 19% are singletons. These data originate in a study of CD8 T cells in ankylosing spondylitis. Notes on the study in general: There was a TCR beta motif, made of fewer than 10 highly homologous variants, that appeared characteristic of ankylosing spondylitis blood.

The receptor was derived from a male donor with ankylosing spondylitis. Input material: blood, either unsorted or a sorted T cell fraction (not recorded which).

CDR3 in amino acids: CASDPQGFSYNEQFF. The CDR3, as DNA: TGTGCCAGCGACCCTCAAGGGTTCTCCTACAATGAGCAGTTCTTC. This rearrangement joins TRBV7-9 to TRBJ2-1; no clear D gene. Germline V gene data show CDR1 as SEHNR and CDR2 as FQNEAQ (reference sequence). CDR3 size: 15 residues. The V and J ends lost 8 bases and 0 bases respectively, with 14 bases between them.